The 10 T cell receptor beta chains in this list originate from one sample, sequenced in a study of cytomegalovirus exposure and HLA in healthy donors. Primers for the PCR totalled 60 Vbeta and 13 Jbeta. The assay was immunoSEQ multiplex PCR, and TCRdb's table has in-frame clones only and misses some. Here the sample spans 200,000 to 300,000 clones, around 81% being singletons. Sequencing was performed on PBMCs. The source is a woman aged 60 to 75 in good health and CMV-seropositive.

CDR3 sequence reads: CASSTLPFGTSGRTYEQYF. Here the CDR3 DNA reads TGCGCCAGCAGCACCCTCCCGTTTGGGACTAGCGGGAGGACCTACGAGCAGTACTTC. J is TRBJ2-7 and V is TRBV5-1; 15 bases line up with TRBD2. The CDR3 is made up of 19 amino acids. After removal of 4 bases from V and 2 bases from J, the junction contained 13 bases not matched to a gene. Per germline, CDR1 SGHRS and CDR2 YFSETQ.

A note on this clone: Within the sample, other DNA sequences also encode this same CDR3. The V gene is TRBV5-6, the J gene TRBJ2-7; TRBD1 is a possible D gene (5 bases). Germline assignment: CDR1 SGHDT and CDR2 YYEEEE. Trimming took 0 bases from V and 4 from J, leaving 8 bases between them. The CDR3 has 13 amino acids. In nucleotides, the CDR3 is TGTGCCAGCAGCTTGGGCAGGGCGTACGAGCAGTACTTC. Protein sequence: CASSLGRAYEQYF.

The V gene is TRBV5-1, the J gene TRBJ1-1; 7 nucleotides align to TRBD1. Unmatched junction bases numbered 5, after V lost 0 bases and J lost 3 bases. Germline-derived CDR1 and CDR2 are SGHRS and YFSETQ. This CDR3 spans 15 amino acids. CDR3 region: CASSLGQGGYTEAFF. As DNA, the CDR3 is TGCGCCAGCAGCTTGGGACAGGGTGGCTACACTGAAGCTTTCTTT.

The rearrangement joins TRBV7-9 to TRBJ2-7; TRBD1 matches at 9 bases. The CDR3 has 15 amino acids. Germline CDR1 and CDR2: SEHNR and FQNEAQ (reference sequence). The J segment lost 5 bases and the V segment lost 5 bases, leaving 10 bases of the junction unmatched. CDR3 sequence reads: CASSPYGTGLHEQYF. Here the CDR3 DNA reads TGTGCCAGCAGCCCCTACGGGACAGGGCTACACGAGCAGTACTTC.

The chain recombines TRBV19 with TRBJ2-2; 8 bases agree with TRBD2. V lost 2 bases and J lost 7; bases outside the gene matches: 3. In germline, CDR1 is LNHDA, CDR2 SQIVND (reference sequence). This CDR3 has 14 amino acids. For the CDR3, the DNA is TGTGCCAGTAGTATACGGGAGGGCCTCGGGGAGCTGTTTTTT. It specifies CASSIREGLGELFF. Drawing the rest from reference TRBV19 and TRBJ2-2, the complete variable domain is DGGITQSPKYLFRKEGQNVTLSCEQNLNHDAMYWYRQDPGQGLRLIYYSQIVNDFQKGDIAEGYSVSREKKESFPLTVTSAQKNPTAFYLCASSIREGLGELFFGEGSRLTVL.

The chain is built from TRBV18 and TRBJ2-2, with 7 positions matching TRBD2. The CDR3 spans 15 residues. Germline CDR1 and CDR2: KGHSH and LQKENI. The V segment lost 2 bases and the J segment 3 bases; nucleotides outside the gene matches: 3. As DNA, the CDR3 is TGTGCCAGCTCACCAGCGGCGGGAGACACCGGGGAGCTGTTTTTT. The encoded protein is CASSPAAGDTGELFF.

The chain is built from TRBV2 and TRBJ2-2; D is unclear. Trimming removed 3 bases from V and 4 bases from J, with 9 bases in between. The CDR3 is 14 amino acids. CDR1 and CDR2 from the germline V gene are SNHLY and FYNNEI. DNA for the CDR3: TGTGCCAGCAGTGATGGCTCCTTCACCGGGGAGCTGTTTTTT. Protein: CASSDGSFTGELFF.

V and J are TRBV6-6 and TRBJ1-1, with 7 bases aligning to TRBD1. This CDR3 is 15 amino acids long. The V segment lost 6 bases and the J segment 1 base; nucleotides outside the gene matches: 8. Germline CDR1 reads MNHNY; CDR2 reads SVGAGI (reference sequence). The CDR3 sequence: CASSLPRDRNTEAFF. The CDR3 DNA reads as TGTGCCAGCAGCCTCCCCCGGGACAGGAACACTGAAGCTTTCTTT.

The chain is built from TRBV28 and TRBJ1-1; no clear D gene. Germline V gene sequence: CDR1 MDHEN, CDR2 SYDVKM. The germline V and J ends were trimmed by 7 bases and 0 bases, with 9 bases remaining between them. This CDR3 spans 13 amino acids. The CDR3 sequence: CASNSPMNTEAFF. CDR3 DNA sequence: TGTGCCAGCAACAGCCCGATGAACACTGAAGCTTTCTTT. Complete variable domain (other parts from reference TRBV28 and TRBJ1-1): DVKVTQSSRYLVKRTGEKVFLECVQDMDHENMFWYRQDPGLGLRLIYFSYDVKMKEKGDIPEGYSVSREKKERFSLILESASTNQTSMYLCASNSPMNTEAFFGQGTRLTVV.

V gene TRBV7-9 combines with J gene TRBJ1-1; the match to TRBD1 covers 7 bases. Looked up from germline, CDR1 is SEHNR and CDR2 is FQNEAQ (reference sequence). The CDR3 contains 14 residues. V was clipped by 6 bases and J by 3 bases; unmatched bases: 7. DNA of the CDR3: TGTGCCAGCAGACAGGGACAGCGGGACACTGAAGCTTTCTTT. As protein: CASRQGQRDTEAFF.